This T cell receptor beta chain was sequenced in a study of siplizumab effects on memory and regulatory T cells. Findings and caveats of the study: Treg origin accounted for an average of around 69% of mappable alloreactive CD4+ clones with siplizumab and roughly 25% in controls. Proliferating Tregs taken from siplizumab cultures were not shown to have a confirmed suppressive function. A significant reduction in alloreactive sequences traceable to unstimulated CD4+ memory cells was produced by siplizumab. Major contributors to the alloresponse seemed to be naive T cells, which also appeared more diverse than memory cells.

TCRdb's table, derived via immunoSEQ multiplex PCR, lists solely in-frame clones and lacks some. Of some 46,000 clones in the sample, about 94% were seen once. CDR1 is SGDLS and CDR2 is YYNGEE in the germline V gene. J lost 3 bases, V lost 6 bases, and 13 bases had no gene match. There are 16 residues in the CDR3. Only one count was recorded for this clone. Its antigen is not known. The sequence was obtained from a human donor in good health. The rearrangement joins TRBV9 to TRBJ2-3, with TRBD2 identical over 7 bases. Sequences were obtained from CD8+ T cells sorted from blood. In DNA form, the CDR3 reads TGTGCCAGCAAGGCGGGAGAAGGATCACGGACAGATACGCAGTATTTT. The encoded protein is CASKAGEGSRTDTQYF.